These 20 T cell receptor beta chains originate from one sample sequenced in a study of T-cell memory formation after mild COVID-19. TCRdb passed the 5' RACE reads through MiXCR, listing each CDR3 protein once. The data hold a few hundred thousand distinct CDR3 sequences, with around 30% observed a single time. What was sequenced was PBMCs or a T cell subset sorted from them (not recorded which). These receptors originate from an adult woman who had mild COVID-19 (a few samples of this study predate the infection). Cell type and time point are not known.

The V call is TRBV10-3, the J call TRBJ2-1; TRBD2 matches 9 bases. This CDR3 is built from 16 residues. V shed 6 bases, J shed 2 bases, and the junction held 8 bases outside the gene matches. Looked up from germline, CDR1 is ENHRY and CDR2 is SYGVKD. The CDR3 protein is CAIRGHSGSPYNEQFF. The CDR3 DNA sequence: TGTGCCATCAGAGGTCATAGCGGGAGTCCCTACAATGAGCAGTTCTTC.

This clonotype showed up many times. The chain carries TRBV9 and TRBJ2-5, with D unclear. V dropped 0 bases and J dropped 5 bases, with 5 bases sitting between them. The CDR3 covers 12 residues. From germline, CDR1 is SGDLS and CDR2 YYNGEE. Here the CDR3 reads CASSVAGETQYF. In nucleotides, the CDR3 is TGTGCCAGCAGCGTAGCCGGGGAGACCCAGTACTTC.

This rearrangement joins TRBV7-2 to TRBJ2-5; the match to TRBD2 covers 13 bases. The CDR3 has 16 residues. V gave up 5 bases and J gave up 4 bases; unmatched junction bases: 7. CDR1 is SGHTA, CDR2 FQGNSA, per germline. The CDR3 protein is CASSNGLAGEGETQYF. Here the CDR3 DNA reads TGTGCCAGCAGCAACGGACTAGCGGGGGAGGGAGAGACCCAGTACTTC. Supplemented by reference TRBV7-2 and TRBJ2-5, the full variable domain reads GAGVSQSPSNKVTEKGKDVELRCDPISGHTALYWYRQSLGQGLEFLIYFQGNSAPDKSGLPSDRFSAERTGGSVSTLTIQRTQQEDSAVYLCASSNGLAGEGETQYFGPGTRLLVL.

The V gene is TRBV24-1, the J gene TRBJ1-5; D not resolved. The CDR3 length is 13 residues. Germline V gene lookup returns CDR1 KGHDR and CDR2 SFDVKD. Trimming took off 10 bases at V and 4 bases at J, with 13 bases between the two ends. CDR3 nucleotides: TGTGCCACAGCGGGGTGGGCGAATCAGCCCCAGCATTTT. It is translated as CATAGWANQPQHF.

This rearrangement joins TRBV14 to TRBJ2-1; TRBD2 is a possible D gene (5 bases). CDR3 size: 14 residues. V was clipped by 1 base and J by 7 bases, with 11 bases between them. Germline V lookup: CDR1 SGHDN, CDR2 FVKESK. Written as DNA, the CDR3 is TGTGCCAGCAGCCAAGGAGGGCTCCGTAATGAGCAGTTCTTC. This gives the protein CASSQGGLRNEQFF.

This clonotype was recorded a few times. The J gene is TRBJ1-1, the V gene TRBV7-9; D unresolved. CDR3 length equals 12 residues. V lost 6 bases and J lost 7, with 12 bases in between. CDR1 is SEHNR, CDR2 FQNEAQ, per germline (reference sequence). CDR3 residues: CASSLGGLEAFF. The CDR3 DNA reads as TGTGCCAGCAGTCTAGGAGGACTTGAAGCTTTCTTT. The entire variable domain, with the rest obtained from reference TRBV7-9 and TRBJ1-1, is as follows: DTGVSQNPRHKITKRGQNVTFRCDPISEHNRLYWYRQTLGQGPEFLTYFQNEAQLEKSRLLSDRFSAERPKGSFSTLEIQRTEQGDSAMYLCASSLGGLEAFFGQGTRLTVV.

This clonotype was observed a handful of times. Germline and junction disagree at one end, which may indicate a read error. The J gene is TRBJ2-3, the V gene TRBV12-3 or TRBV12-4, with 9 bases that match TRBD2. The CDR3 runs 14 residues. For the CDR3, the DNA is TGTGCCAGCAGTGTAGCGGGAGTCGCAGATACGCAGTATTTT. Translated: CASSVAGVADTQYF.

A few counts support this clonotype. This chain connects TRBV12-3 or TRBV12-4 to TRBJ2-1; the D gene is possibly TRBD2 (6 bases). Trimming took off 7 bases at V and 1 base at J, with 14 bases between the two ends. This CDR3 has 15 amino acids. CDR3 loop: CASTQTRRSYNEQFF. As DNA, the CDR3 is TGTGCCAGCACCCAGACTAGGAGGTCCTACAATGAGCAGTTCTTC.

This chain uses TRBV12-3 or TRBV12-4 with TRBJ1-3; 9 bases agree with TRBD1. J was trimmed by 3 bases and V by 6 bases; bases with no gene match: 6. The CDR3 spans 15 residues. The DNA of the CDR3 is TGTGCCAGCAGCCTAACAGGGGGCGGTGGAAACACCATATATTTT. Its protein is CASSLTGGGGNTIYF.

This chain's CDR3 is CASSPRDGLNTEAFF. The DNA for the CDR3 is TGTGCCAGCTCACCACGGGACGGACTTAACACTGAAGCTTTCTTT. The chain employs TRBV18 and TRBJ1-1, with a weak D call TRBD1 (5 bases). Trimming removed 1 base from V and 2 bases from J, with 11 bases in between. The germline V gene encodes CDR1 KGHSH and CDR2 LQKENI. This CDR3 comprises 15 residues.

V usage is TRBV5-1 and J usage is TRBJ2-3; TRBD1 agrees at 7 bases. Unmatched junction bases numbered 7, after V lost 5 bases and J lost 1 base. Germline V CDR1 and CDR2: SGHRS, YFSETQ. The CDR3 contains 15 residues. This CDR3 reads CASRPNQGGTDTQYF. The CDR3 nucleotides read TGCGCCAGCAGACCCAATCAGGGGGGCACAGATACGCAGTATTTT.

The chain recombines TRBV27 with TRBJ2-3, with D perhaps matching TRBD1 (6 bases). This CDR3 comprises 14 residues. Germline values: CDR1 MNHEY, CDR2 SMNVEV (reference sequence). V lost 4 bases to trimming and J lost 4 bases, with 12 bases between them. CDR3 sequence: CASSSNRAADTQYF. The CDR3 coding sequence is TGTGCCAGCAGTTCAAACAGGGCAGCAGATACGCAGTATTTT.

In DNA form, the CDR3 reads TGTGCCAGCAGCCCGGGACAGTTAAATGAAAAACTGTTTTTT. It translates to CASSPGQLNEKLFF. The V gene is TRBV7-2, the J gene TRBJ1-4; 7 nucleotides line up with TRBD1. Trimming cost V 5 bases and J 5 bases; bases outside gene matches: 5. This CDR3 comprises 14 residues. Germline lookup yields CDR1 SGHTA and CDR2 FQGNSA.

The chain combines TRBV4-2 with TRBJ2-1; weak D call: TRBD1 (5 bases). CDR3 length equals 15 residues. V was clipped by 2 bases and J by 6 bases, with 14 bases between them. Germline V gene data show CDR1 as LGHNA and CDR2 as YNFKEQ. As DNA, the CDR3 is TGTGCCAGCAGCCAATCCCGCAGGGTGGCCAATGAGCAGTTCTTC. It encodes CASSQSRRVANEQFF.

This clonotype came up a few times. The CDR3 DNA sequence: TGCGCCAGCAGCTTGGCCCCCCGGGACGAGGGCGAGCAGTACTTC. The encoded protein is CASSLAPRDEGEQYF. The chain links TRBV5-1 to TRBJ2-7, with D perhaps TRBD1 or TRBD2 (5 bases each). This CDR3 has 15 amino acids. Trimming removed 0 bases at V and 6 bases at J, with 16 bases between. Germline values: CDR1 SGHRS, CDR2 YFSETQ.

V gene TRBV5-1 combines with J gene TRBJ2-2, with 9 bases lining up with TRBD1. Germline V gives CDR1 SGHRS, CDR2 YFSETQ. With V trimmed by 4 bases and J by 4 bases, 5 bases remained unmatched. The CDR3 runs to 15 residues. The DNA for the CDR3 is TGCGCCAGCAGCGCCGGGACAGGGAGCACCGGGGAGCTGTTTTTT. Translation: CASSAGTGSTGELFF.

The gene calls are TRBV10-3 and TRBJ2-5; 8 bases are a match to TRBD1. V was pared by 2 bases and J by 5 bases, with 10 bases of the junction left unmatched. The germline V gene encodes CDR1 ENHRY and CDR2 SYGVKD. The CDR3 is 16 amino acids. CDR3 DNA sequence: TGTGCCATCAGTGAGCCGGACAGGGATTATGGGGAGACCCAGTACTTC. Translating it yields CAISEPDRDYGETQYF.

This chain joins TRBV12-3 or TRBV12-4 and TRBJ2-2, with 15 bases that match TRBD2. This CDR3 region has 19 residues. J lost 0 bases, V lost 6 bases, and 8 bases had no gene match. The CDR3 DNA is TGTGCCAGCAGCGGAGTAGGGACTAGCGGGGGGTCGAACACCGGGGAGCTGTTTTTT. Its translation: CASSGVGTSGGSNTGELFF.

In this sample, this clonotype turned up many times. The rearrangement joins TRBV5-1 to TRBJ1-5, with D tentatively TRBD1 (5 bases). V dropped 0 bases and J dropped 4 bases, with 8 bases sitting between them. CDR1 and CDR2 from the germline V gene are SGHRS and YFSETQ. This CDR3 contains 14 residues. CDR3 region: CASSLGDRNQPQHF. The CDR3 region has the DNA TGCGCCAGCAGCTTGGGAGACAGAAATCAGCCCCAGCATTTT.

This clonotype has only a few counts. The rearrangement links TRBV12-3 or TRBV12-4 to TRBJ1-6, with D perhaps matching TRBD1 (5 bases). Trimming removed 5 bases from V and 8 bases from J, with 10 bases in between. This CDR3 is 13 amino acids long. The CDR3 region has the DNA TGTGCCAGCAGTCTGCAGGGATATTCACCCCTCCACTTT. Translation gives CASSLQGYSPLHF.